Detailed here is one T cell receptor beta chain. A J-beta primer mix and a sample-barcoded 5' primer were used in a second PCR of roughly 6 to 11 cycles. From the 5' RACE reads, TCRdb called clonotypes with MiXCR, one entry per CDR3 protein. The table records nearly 800,000 distinct CDR3 sequences, roughly 50% of them present only once. The sample originates from a study of blood T cells in healthy people across ages. Germline values: CDR1 SGHVS, CDR2 FNYEAQ. The CDR3 has 15 residues. Trimming cost V 5 bases and J 0 bases, with 14 bases left between them. This chain connects TRBV7-6 to TRBJ2-7, with a possible D match to TRBD2 (6 bases). This sequence was found in a man in his forties in good health. The specimen was blood. The CDR3: CASSQGATSSYEQYF. The DNA for the CDR3 is TGTGCCAGCAGCCAGGGAGCGACTAGCTCCTACGAGCAGTACTTC. Combining the CDR3 with reference TRBV7-6 and TRBJ2-7 gives the whole variable domain GAGVSQSPRYKVTKRGQDVALRCDPISGHVSLYWYRQALGQGPEFLTYFNYEAQQDKSGLPNDRFSAERPEGSISTLTIQRTEQRDSAMYRCASSQGATSSYEQYFGPGTRLTVT.